Each of the 23 T cell receptor beta chains below was sequenced from the same sample in a study of blood T cell repertoires in COVID-19 (dated by TCRdb to the early 2020s). Libraries were made using the immunoSEQ multiplex PCR assay. The table comes from immuneACCESS by way of TCRdb, which keeps in-frame sequences with V and J called. Part of the clones is missing from these tables; in studies checked, under half for an unresolved V gene and the rest for unknown reasons. The sample table contains under 200,000 clones; only one count was recorded for about 88% of them. Of the sample, almost 1% is held by the ten largest clones. Material for sequencing was peripheral blood. These receptors were obtained from a man aged 18 to 29 with acute or convalescent COVID-19.

This clone is a singleton in its sample. The CDR3 protein is CSVDLQVSYNEQFF. The CDR3 bases are TGCAGCGTTGATTTGCAGGTTTCCTACAATGAGCAGTTCTTC. The V call is TRBV29-1, the J call TRBJ2-1; D gene uncertain. V gave up 3 bases and J gave up 1 base, with 10 bases separating them. CDR3 length: 14 residues. Germline V CDR1 and CDR2: SQVTM, ANQGSEA.

The J gene is TRBJ2-5, the V gene TRBV11-1; 8 nucleotides agree with TRBD1. V trimming: 3 bases; J trimming: 9 bases; junction bases outside the gene matches: 12. There are 15 residues in the CDR3. Per germline, CDR1 SGHAT and CDR2 FQDESV (reference sequence). The CDR3 nucleotides read TGTGCCAGCAGCTTCCCGGGACAGGCGGGCGGTGCCCAGTACTTC. This gives the protein CASSFPGQAGGAQYF.

The V call is TRBV11-2, the J call TRBJ2-2; 10 positions match TRBD1. Germline values: CDR1 SGHAT, CDR2 FQNNGV. The junction had 5 bases not matched to a gene; V was cut back by 1 base and J by 9 bases. The CDR3 is 15 amino acids. CDR3: CASSLATGGFRELFF. In nucleotides, the CDR3 is TGTGCCAGCAGCTTAGCGACAGGGGGCTTCCGGGAGCTGTTTTTT.

This clone was detected once. This chain connects TRBV28 to TRBJ2-5; no reliable D call. The length of the CDR3 is 14 residues. Germline values: CDR1 MDHEN, CDR2 SYDVKM. V lost 5 bases and J 0 bases, leaving 10 bases between the germline ends. Here the CDR3 DNA reads TGTGCCAGCAGTCTTCCTCAGTACCAAGAGACCCAGTACTTC. As protein: CASSLPQYQETQYF.

The V and J genes are TRBV4-1 and TRBJ1-5; maybe TRBD1 (6 bases). This CDR3 region has 15 residues. V gave up 0 bases and J gave up 9 bases, with 15 bases separating them. Germline CDR1 and CDR2: MGHRA and YSYEKL. CDR3 sequence (DNA): TGCGCCAGCAGCCAAGATAGGGGGGGTTGGGTGCCCCAGCATTTT. Amino acid sequence: CASSQDRGGWVPQHF.

V and J are TRBV19 and TRBJ2-4; TRBD2 aligns across 10 bases. Germline-derived CDR1 and CDR2 are LNHDA and SQIVND (reference sequence). Trimming at V came to 1 base and at J to 1 base, leaving 7 bases not matched to a gene. The CDR3 is 18 amino acids. The CDR3 is CASSIGLGSGGAKNIQYF. The CDR3 DNA sequence: TGTGCCAGTAGTATAGGCCTGGGTAGCGGGGGGGCCAAAAACATTCAGTACTTC.

The chain recombines TRBV10-2 with TRBJ1-5; 8 nucleotides align to TRBD1. J lost 5 bases, V lost 8 bases, and 8 bases had no gene match. The germline gives CDR1 WSHSY, CDR2 SAAADI. This CDR3 comprises 14 residues. This chain's CDR3 is CASSMAGGHQPQHF. For the CDR3, the DNA is TGCGCCAGCTCAATGGCAGGGGGCCATCAGCCCCAGCATTTT.

This clone showed up just once. For the CDR3, the DNA is TGCAGCGTGAACGGACAGGGGGCGATAATAGACACTGAAGCTTTCTTT. It codes for CSVNGQGAIIDTEAFF. V gene TRBV29-1 combines with J gene TRBJ1-1; 11 nucleotides agree with TRBD1. J was trimmed by 3 bases and V by 6 bases; bases with no gene match: 12. The CDR3 runs to 16 residues. Germline V gives CDR1 SQVTM, CDR2 ANQGSEA. Drawing the rest from reference TRBV29-1 and TRBJ1-1, the complete variable domain is SAVISQKPSRDICQRGTSLTIQCQVDSQVTMMFWYRQQPGQSLTLIATANQGSEATYESGFVIDKFPISRPNLTFSTLTVSNMSPEDSSIYLCSVNGQGAIIDTEAFFGQGTRLTVV.

The chain combines TRBV10-3 with TRBJ1-2; weak D call: TRBD1 (5 bases). This CDR3 has 13 residues. Germline assignment: CDR1 ENHRY and CDR2 SYGVKD. Trimming cost V 3 bases and J 8 bases, with 13 bases left between them. This CDR3 is CAISDGGLGGYTF. The CDR3 DNA follows: TGTGCCATCAGTGACGGGGGGTTGGGAGGCTACACCTTC.

V usage is TRBV9 and J usage is TRBJ1-6, with D unresolved. Germline CDR1 is SGDLS and CDR2 is YYNGEE. The CDR3 has 16 amino acids. V was pared by 3 bases and J by 9 bases, with 19 bases between. In DNA form, the CDR3 reads TGTGCCAGCAGCGGGGGTAGTTGGGCCCTAGCTTCACCCCTCCACTTT. It translates to CASSGGSWALASPLHF. The entire variable domain, with the rest obtained from reference TRBV9 and TRBJ1-6, is as follows: DSGVTQTPKHLITATGQRVTLRCSPRSGDLSVYWYQQSLDQGLQFLIQYYNGEERAKGNILERFSAQQFPDLHSELNLSSLELGDSALYFCASSGGSWALASPLHFGNGTRLTVT.

The chain couples TRBV6-6 to TRBJ1-2; D ambiguous. V was cut by 7 bases and J by 8 bases, with 11 bases left in between. The V gene's germline CDR1 is MNHNY and CDR2 SVGAGI (reference sequence). This CDR3 is 11 amino acids long. The CDR3 sequence: CASTGAGGYTF. In DNA, the CDR3 is TGTGCCAGCACTGGAGCCGGGGGCTACACCTTC.

This clone was seen just once. The chain combines TRBV19 with TRBJ1-1, with 7 bases fitting TRBD1. The germline V gene has CDR1 LNHDA and CDR2 SQIVND (reference sequence). V dropped 9 bases and J dropped 4; count of bases not matched to a gene: 8. There are 13 residues in the CDR3. For the CDR3, the DNA is TGTGCCAGCCGGGACAGTTGGGCCACTGAAGCTTTCTTT. Its protein product is CASRDSWATEAFF.

The chain couples TRBV7-9 to TRBJ1-1; tentative D call: TRBD1 (6 bases). V lost 6 bases, J lost 7 bases, and 18 bases lay in between. CDR3 length: 14 residues. Germline CDR1 and CDR2: SEHNR and FQNEAQ (reference sequence). CDR3 amino acids: CASSPIMGAGEAFF. Here the CDR3 DNA reads TGTGCCAGCAGTCCTATAATGGGGGCGGGTGAAGCTTTCTTT.

This clone was seen a handful of times. The V call is TRBV19, the J call TRBJ1-5; 8 nucleotides match TRBD1. Losses at the gene ends were 5 bases for V and 5 bases for J; bases not matched to a gene: 14. Germline V lookup: CDR1 LNHDA, CDR2 SQIVND (reference sequence). CDR3 length: 17 amino acids. The CDR3 region is CASSHYRGNRKDQPQHF. DNA for the CDR3: TGTGCCAGTAGTCATTACAGGGGGAACCGGAAGGATCAGCCCCAGCATTTT.

V usage is TRBV5-1 and J usage is TRBJ2-5, with 8 bases lining up with TRBD2. V lost 3 bases and J lost 5; bases outside the gene matches: 3. The CDR3 covers 13 residues. Germline CDR1 reads SGHRS; CDR2 reads YFSETQ. The CDR3 coding sequence is TGCGCCAGCAGCTACCCTAGCGGGGAGACCCAGTACTTC. It specifies CASSYPSGETQYF.

This clone was recorded a few times. This chain connects TRBV5-1 to TRBJ2-2, with 7 bases aligning to TRBD1. The CDR3 has 16 residues. Germline V CDR1 and CDR2: SGHRS, YFSETQ. V lost 0 bases, J lost 0 bases, and 2 bases stayed unmatched. CDR3 sequence: CASSLAGTANTGELFF. The CDR3 DNA reads TGCGCCAGCAGCTTGGCAGGGACAGCGAACACCGGGGAGCTGTTTTTT.

This chain joins TRBV3-1 (or the pseudogene TRBV3-2) and TRBJ1-5, with TRBD1 matching over 10 bases. The germline CDR1 and CDR2 sequences are LGHDT and YNNKEL (reference sequence). The junction had 5 bases not matched to a gene; V was cut back by 3 bases and J by 6 bases. The CDR3 has 15 amino acids. CDR3 DNA: TGTGCCAGCAGCCATGGGGGACAGGGGAGTCAGCCCCAGCATTTT. The encoded protein is CASSHGGQGSQPQHF.

This chain joins TRBV20-1 and TRBJ2-7; 9 bases agree with TRBD1. With 3 bases clipped from V and 0 bases from J, the junction kept 15 bases outside the gene matches. The CDR3 runs to 18 residues. Germline lookup yields CDR1 DFQATT and CDR2 SNEGSKA (reference sequence). Here the CDR3 reads CSASFGRTGVGGSYEQYF. The CDR3, as DNA: TGCAGTGCTAGTTTCGGTCGGACAGGGGTCGGGGGCTCCTACGAGCAGTACTTC.

J is TRBJ1-3 and V is TRBV27; D may be TRBD1 (5 bases). Germline CDR1 is MNHEY and CDR2 is SMNVEV (reference sequence). The CDR3 is made up of 14 amino acids. Trimming took 7 bases from V and 0 from J, leaving 10 bases between them. CDR3 nucleotide sequence: TGTGCCAGCAAACGACAGTTCTCTGGAAACACCATATATTTT. Its translation: CASKRQFSGNTIYF.

The rearrangement joins TRBV19 to TRBJ2-7; 7 nucleotides line up with TRBD1. CDR1 and CDR2 from the germline V gene are LNHDA and SQIVND (reference sequence). V trimming: 6 bases; J trimming: 4 bases; junction bases outside the gene matches: 9. The CDR3 runs 14 residues. The CDR3 spells CASSLRQGVYEQYF. The CDR3 bases are TGTGCCAGTAGCCTAAGACAGGGAGTTTACGAGCAGTACTTC.

This chain links TRBV5-1 with TRBJ2-1; the match to TRBD1 covers 7 bases. V trimming: 0 bases; J trimming: 7 bases; junction bases outside the gene matches: 4. Germline V gene data show CDR1 as SGHRS and CDR2 as YFSETQ. The CDR3 contains 14 residues. The DNA of the CDR3 is TGCGCCAGCAGCTTGGCGGGACAGCAAAATGAGCAGTTCTTC. Translated: CASSLAGQQNEQFF. The full variable domain, completed using reference TRBV5-1 and TRBJ2-1, is KAGVTQTPRYLIKTRGQQVTLSCSPISGHRSVSWYQQTPGQGLQFLFEYFSETQRNKGNFPGRFSGRQFSNSRSEMNVSTLELGDSALYLCASSLAGQQNEQFFGPGTRLTVL.

V is TRBV21-1 and J is TRBJ2-2; TRBD1 was called by the table and not checked on the DNA. TRBV21-1 is listed as a pseudogene. This CDR3 is built from 16 residues. CDR3 DNA: TGTGCCAGCAGCAAAGCCGGGACAGAGAACACCGGGGAGCTGTTTTTT. Protein product: CASSKAGTENTGELFF.

This chain connects TRBV11-3 to TRBJ2-3, with 13 bases aligning to TRBD2. With 1 base clipped from V and 6 bases from J, the junction kept 4 bases outside the gene matches. The CDR3 extends over 16 amino acids. The germline gives CDR1 SGHNT, CDR2 YENEEA. CDR3: CASSLGLAGGRDTQYF. CDR3 bases: TGTGCCAGCAGCTTAGGACTAGCGGGGGGCCGGGATACGCAGTATTTT. The full variable domain, in which reference TRBV11-3 and TRBJ2-3 provide the parts outside the CDR3, is EAGVVQSPRYKIIEKKQPVAFWCNPISGHNTLYWYLQNLGQGPELLIRYENEEAVDDSQLPKDRFSAERLKGVDSTLKIQPAELGDSAVYLCASSLGLAGGRDTQYFGPGTRLTVL.